This T cell receptor beta chain was sequenced for a study of shared clonotypes between healthy human individuals. Notes on the study in general: Among four donors, about 5% of naive CD4 clonotypes were found in common.

Only Caucasian adults living in Nashville, Tennessee served as donors. Clones were sequenced by immunoSEQ multiplex PCR, and TCRdb holds only the in-frame ones, with some missing. The table includes about 700,000 clones, approximately 79% detected once. On this clone itself: What it binds is unknown. One end of the junction varies from germline; a read error may be responsible.

The CDR3 runs to 15 residues. The V gene's germline CDR1 is MNHEY and CDR2 SMNVEV (reference sequence). Sequenced sample: memory CD4+ T cells sorted from blood. Noted subset: CD45RA-negative fraction. The receptor comes from a woman aged 30 to 39 in good health. V usage is TRBV27 and J usage is TRBJ2-2; no clear D. CDR3 sequence reads: CASSFWPPKTGELFF. The CDR3 bases are TGTGCCAGCAGTTTCTGGCCCCCGAAGACCGGGGAGCTGTTTTTT.